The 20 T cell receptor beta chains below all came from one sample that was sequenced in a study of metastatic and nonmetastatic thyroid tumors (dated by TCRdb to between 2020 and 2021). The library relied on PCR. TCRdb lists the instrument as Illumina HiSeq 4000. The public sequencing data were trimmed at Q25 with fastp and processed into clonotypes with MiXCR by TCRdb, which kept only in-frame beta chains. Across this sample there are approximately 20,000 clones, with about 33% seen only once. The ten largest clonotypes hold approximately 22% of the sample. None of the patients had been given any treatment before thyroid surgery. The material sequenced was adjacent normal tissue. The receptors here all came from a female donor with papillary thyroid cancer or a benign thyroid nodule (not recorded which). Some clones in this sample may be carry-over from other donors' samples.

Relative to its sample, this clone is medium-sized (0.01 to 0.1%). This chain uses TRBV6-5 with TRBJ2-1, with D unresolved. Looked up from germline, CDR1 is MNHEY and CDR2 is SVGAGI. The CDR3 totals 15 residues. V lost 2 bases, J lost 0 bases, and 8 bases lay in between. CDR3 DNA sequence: TGTGCCAGCAGTTACGCCCAGAGCTCCTACAATGAGCAGTTCTTC. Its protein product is CASSYAQSSYNEQFF.

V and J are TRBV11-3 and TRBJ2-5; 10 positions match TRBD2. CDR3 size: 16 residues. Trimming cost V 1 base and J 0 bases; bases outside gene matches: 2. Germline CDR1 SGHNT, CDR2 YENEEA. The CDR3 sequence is CASSLGGLAHQETQYF. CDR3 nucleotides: TGTGCCAGCAGCTTAGGGGGACTAGCGCACCAAGAGACCCAGTACTTC.

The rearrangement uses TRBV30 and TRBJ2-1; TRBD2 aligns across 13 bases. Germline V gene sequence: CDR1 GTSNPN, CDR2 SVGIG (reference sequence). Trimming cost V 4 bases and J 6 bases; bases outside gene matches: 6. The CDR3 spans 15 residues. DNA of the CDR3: TGTGCCTGGACCGCCGGGACTAGCGGGATCAATGAGCAGTTCTTC. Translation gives CAWTAGTSGINEQFF.

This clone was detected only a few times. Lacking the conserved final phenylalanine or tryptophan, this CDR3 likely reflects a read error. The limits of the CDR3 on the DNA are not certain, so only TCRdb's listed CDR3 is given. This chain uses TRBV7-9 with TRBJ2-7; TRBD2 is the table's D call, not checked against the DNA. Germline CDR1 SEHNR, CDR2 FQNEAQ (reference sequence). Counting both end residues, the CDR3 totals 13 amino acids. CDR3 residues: CASSPGPSYEKYL.

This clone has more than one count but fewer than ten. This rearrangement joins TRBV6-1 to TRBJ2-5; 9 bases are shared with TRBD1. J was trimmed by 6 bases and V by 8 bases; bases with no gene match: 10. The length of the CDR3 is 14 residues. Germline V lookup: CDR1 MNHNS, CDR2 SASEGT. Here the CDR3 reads CASSRDRVRKTQYF. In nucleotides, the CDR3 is TGTGCCAGCTCAAGGGACAGGGTGAGGAAGACCCAGTACTTC.

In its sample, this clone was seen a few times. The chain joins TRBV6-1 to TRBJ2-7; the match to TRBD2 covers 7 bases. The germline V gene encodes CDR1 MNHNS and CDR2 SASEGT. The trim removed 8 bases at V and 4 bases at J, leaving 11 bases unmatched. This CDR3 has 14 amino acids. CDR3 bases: TGTGCCAGCTGGGAGGGACTCCTCAGGTACGAGCAGTACTTC. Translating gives CASWEGLLRYEQYF.

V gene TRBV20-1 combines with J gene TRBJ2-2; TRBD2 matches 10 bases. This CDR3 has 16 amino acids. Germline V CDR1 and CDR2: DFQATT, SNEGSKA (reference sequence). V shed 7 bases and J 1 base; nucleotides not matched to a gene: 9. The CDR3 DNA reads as TGCAGTGTACCTTCCGGGACTAGCGTGAACACCGGGGAGCTGTTTTTT. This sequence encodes CSVPSGTSVNTGELFF.

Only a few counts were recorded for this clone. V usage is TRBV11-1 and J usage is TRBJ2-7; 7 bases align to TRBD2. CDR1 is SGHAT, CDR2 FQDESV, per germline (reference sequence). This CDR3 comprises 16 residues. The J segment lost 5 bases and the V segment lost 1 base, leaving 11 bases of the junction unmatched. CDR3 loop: CASSLDSGRISDEQYF. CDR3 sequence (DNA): TGTGCCAGCAGCTTAGACTCCGGGAGGATTAGCGACGAGCAGTACTTC.

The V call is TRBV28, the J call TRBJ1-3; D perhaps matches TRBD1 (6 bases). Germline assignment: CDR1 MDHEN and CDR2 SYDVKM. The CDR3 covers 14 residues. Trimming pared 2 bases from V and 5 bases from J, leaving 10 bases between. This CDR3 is CASSLGDMRNTIYF. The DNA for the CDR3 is TGTGCCAGCAGTTTAGGGGACATGAGAAACACCATATATTTT.

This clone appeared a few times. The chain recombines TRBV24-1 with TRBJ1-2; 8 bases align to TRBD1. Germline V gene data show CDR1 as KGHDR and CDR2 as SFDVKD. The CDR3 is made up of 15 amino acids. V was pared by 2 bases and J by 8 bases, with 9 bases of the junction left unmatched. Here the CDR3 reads CATSDSGQGSFGYTF. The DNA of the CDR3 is TGTGCCACCAGTGATTCCGGACAGGGTTCGTTCGGCTACACCTTC.

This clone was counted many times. Here the CDR3 reads CASSSPQGGQPQHF. CDR3 DNA sequence: TGTGCCAGCAGTTCTCCCCAGGGGGGTCAGCCCCAGCATTTT. This sequence joins TRBV12-3 or TRBV12-4 and TRBJ1-5; the match to TRBD1 covers 7 bases. The CDR3 runs to 14 residues. Losses at the gene ends were 4 bases for V and 6 bases for J; bases not matched to a gene: 6.

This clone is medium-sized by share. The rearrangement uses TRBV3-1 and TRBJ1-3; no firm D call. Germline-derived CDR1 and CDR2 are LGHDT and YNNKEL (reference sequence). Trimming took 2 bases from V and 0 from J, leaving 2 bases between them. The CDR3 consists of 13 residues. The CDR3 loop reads CASSQYSGNTIYF. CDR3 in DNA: TGTGCCAGCAGCCAATACTCTGGAAACACCATATATTTT.

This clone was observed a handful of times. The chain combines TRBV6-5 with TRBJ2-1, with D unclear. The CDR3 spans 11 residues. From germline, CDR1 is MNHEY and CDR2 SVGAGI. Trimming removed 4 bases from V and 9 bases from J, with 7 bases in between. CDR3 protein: CASSFIGEQFF. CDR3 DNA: TGTGCCAGCAGTTTTATCGGTGAGCAGTTCTTC.

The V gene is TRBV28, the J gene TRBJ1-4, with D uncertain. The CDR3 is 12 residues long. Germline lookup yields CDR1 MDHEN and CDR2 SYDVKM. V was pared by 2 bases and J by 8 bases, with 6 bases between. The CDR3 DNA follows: TGTGCCAGCAGTTTAGTTCCGGAAAAACTGTTTTTT. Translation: CASSLVPEKLFF.

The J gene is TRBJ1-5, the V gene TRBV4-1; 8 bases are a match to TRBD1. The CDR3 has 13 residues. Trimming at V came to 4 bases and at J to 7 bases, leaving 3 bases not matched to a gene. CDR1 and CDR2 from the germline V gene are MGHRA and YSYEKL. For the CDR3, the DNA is TGCGCCAGCAGCCGAGACAGGGGCCAGCCCCAGCATTTT. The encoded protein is CASSRDRGQPQHF.

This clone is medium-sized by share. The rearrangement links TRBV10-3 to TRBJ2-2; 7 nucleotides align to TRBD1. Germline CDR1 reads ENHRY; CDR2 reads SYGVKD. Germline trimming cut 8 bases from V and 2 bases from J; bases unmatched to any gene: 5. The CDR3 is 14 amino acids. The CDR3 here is CAIWQGVNTGELFF. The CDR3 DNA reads TGTGCCATCTGGCAGGGGGTTAACACCGGGGAGCTGTTTTTT.

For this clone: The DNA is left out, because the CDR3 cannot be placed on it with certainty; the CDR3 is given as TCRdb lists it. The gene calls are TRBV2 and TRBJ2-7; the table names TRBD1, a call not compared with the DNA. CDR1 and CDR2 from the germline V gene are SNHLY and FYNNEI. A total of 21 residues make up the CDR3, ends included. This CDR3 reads CASSEYLYNEQFFGPMYEQYF.

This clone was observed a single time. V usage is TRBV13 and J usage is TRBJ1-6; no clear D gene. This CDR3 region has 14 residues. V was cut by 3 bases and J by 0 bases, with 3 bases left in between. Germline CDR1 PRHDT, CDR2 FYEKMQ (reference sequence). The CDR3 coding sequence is TGTGCCAGCAGCTTTAGCTCCTATAATTCACCCCTCCACTTT. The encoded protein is CASSFSSYNSPLHF.

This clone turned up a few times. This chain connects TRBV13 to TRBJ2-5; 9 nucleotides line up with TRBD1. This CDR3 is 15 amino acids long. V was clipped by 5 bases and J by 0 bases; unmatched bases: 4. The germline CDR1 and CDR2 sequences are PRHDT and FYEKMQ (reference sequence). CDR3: CASSKGTGYQETQYF. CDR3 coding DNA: TGTGCCAGCAGCAAGGGGACAGGGTACCAAGAGACCCAGTACTTC.

The DNA for the CDR3 is TGTGCCAGCAGCTTCCATGGTGAAGCTTTCTTT. Translation: CASSFHGEAFF. This chain connects TRBV7-9 to TRBJ1-1; D is ambiguous. The CDR3 sequence is 11 residues long. Germline V gene lookup returns CDR1 SEHNR and CDR2 FQNEAQ (reference sequence). V lost 3 bases to trimming and J lost 7 bases, with 6 bases between them.